These 10 T cell receptor beta chains were all obtained from the same sample, sequenced in a study of blood T cells in healthy people across ages. For the second PCR, which ran for about 6 to 11 cycles, a sample-barcoded 5' primer and a J-beta primer mix were used. Each CDR3 protein is one row after TCRdb ran MiXCR on the 5' RACE reads. Here the sample spans some 780,000 distinct CDR3 sequences, more than 55% being singletons. The sample was blood. These receptors were taken from a man in his forties in good health.

The chain links TRBV5-5 to TRBJ2-7; D is tentatively TRBD1 or TRBD2 (5 bases each). The CDR3 is made up of 15 amino acids. The germline V and J ends were trimmed by 1 base and 2 bases, with 13 bases remaining between them. Germline CDR1 is SGHKS and CDR2 is YYEKEE (reference sequence). CDR3 sequence: CASSLLGTEAYEQYF. DNA for the CDR3: TGTGCCAGCAGCTTGCTGGGGACGGAAGCCTACGAGCAGTACTTC.

The chain has TRBV9 and TRBJ2-3; tentative D call: TRBD1 (5 bases). The length of the CDR3 is 14 residues. Germline CDR1 reads SGDLS; CDR2 reads YYNGEE. The V and J ends lost 0 bases and 3 bases respectively, with 8 bases between them. The CDR3 protein is CASSVEGDTDTQYF. The CDR3 DNA sequence: TGTGCCAGCAGCGTAGAAGGGGATACAGATACGCAGTATTTT. Combining the CDR3 with reference TRBV9 and TRBJ2-3 gives the whole variable domain DSGVTQTPKHLITATGQRVTLRCSPRSGDLSVYWYQQSLDQGLQFLIQYYNGEERAKGNILERFSAQQFPDLHSELNLSSLELGDSALYFCASSVEGDTDTQYFGPGTRLTVL.

This clonotype was detected once. The rearrangement joins TRBV5-6 to TRBJ2-7, with a possible D match to TRBD2 (7 bases). Germline loops: CDR1 SGHDT, CDR2 YYEEEE. V lost 1 base to trimming and J lost 4 bases, with 15 bases between them. CDR3 size: 15 residues. DNA for the CDR3: TGTGCCAGCAGCTTGTATCAGGGGACTATTTACGAGCAGTACTTC. Translation gives CASSLYQGTIYEQYF.

J is TRBJ2-5 and V is TRBV5-1, with 9 bases lining up with TRBD2. There are 16 residues in the CDR3. Germline V lookup: CDR1 SGHRS, CDR2 YFSETQ. With 3 bases clipped from V and 1 base from J, the junction kept 7 bases outside the gene matches. CDR3 DNA: TGCGCCAGCAGCTCCCAAGCGGGAGGTGGCCAAGAGACCCAGTACTTC. Its translation is CASSSQAGGGQETQYF.

V usage is TRBV20-1 and J usage is TRBJ2-3; the match to TRBD1 covers 11 bases. Trimming cost V 0 bases and J 3 bases; bases outside gene matches: 8. Per the germline V gene, CDR1 is DFQATT and CDR2 is SNEGSKA (reference sequence). The CDR3 has 17 residues. The chain's CDR3 is CSAREMDRGRGTDTQYF. The CDR3 bases are TGCAGTGCTAGAGAGATGGACAGGGGGCGCGGAACAGATACGCAGTATTTT.

This clonotype turned up a few times. The chain joins TRBV7-8 to TRBJ2-5; weak D call: TRBD1 (6 bases). In germline, CDR1 is SGHVS, CDR2 FQNEAQ. V was cut by 5 bases and J by 5 bases, with 27 bases left in between. The CDR3 has 18 amino acids. The CDR3 sequence: CASSLFRTLGGGQETQYF. CDR3 sequence (DNA): TGTGCCAGCAGCCTATTTCGCACCCTTGGGGGCGGACAGGAGACCCAGTACTTC.

V gene TRBV20-1 combines with J gene TRBJ1-4; 11 nucleotides match TRBD1. The CDR3 has 14 amino acids. V dropped 6 bases and J dropped 7; count of bases not matched to a gene: 7. CDR1 and CDR2 from the germline V gene are DFQATT and SNEGSKA (reference sequence). The CDR3 DNA reads as TGCAGTGCGGAGGAGGACAGGGGGCGTGAAAAACTGTTTTTT. This translates into CSAEEDRGREKLFF.

The chain uses TRBV6-5 and TRBJ2-1; D is ambiguous. The CDR3 consists of 13 residues. V was shortened by 8 bases and J by 3 bases, with 11 bases between the two germline ends. The germline V gene encodes CDR1 MNHEY and CDR2 SVGAGI. CDR3 protein: CASRGLNYNEQFF. Written as DNA, the CDR3 is TGTGCCAGCCGAGGTCTTAACTACAATGAGCAGTTCTTC.

V usage is TRBV10-2 and J usage is TRBJ2-5; maybe TRBD2 (5 bases). The CDR3 sequence is 14 residues long. Germline-derived CDR1 and CDR2 are WSHSY and SAAADI. V was pared by 3 bases and J by 5 bases, with 13 bases between. DNA of the CDR3: TGCGCCAGCAGTGAAGGAGGTAGCCTGGAGACCCAGTACTTC. Translation: CASSEGGSLETQYF.

V is TRBV9 and J is TRBJ1-1; D not resolved. Germline CDR1 SGDLS, CDR2 YYNGEE. CDR3 length: 13 amino acids. With 0 bases removed from V and 6 bases from J, the gap between germline ends came to 9 bases. CDR3: CASSVDGNSEAFF. DNA for the CDR3: TGTGCCAGCAGCGTAGATGGTAACTCTGAAGCTTTCTTT. Looking up the rest from reference TRBV9 and TRBJ1-1 gives the full variable domain: DSGVTQTPKHLITATGQRVTLRCSPRSGDLSVYWYQQSLDQGLQFLIQYYNGEERAKGNILERFSAQQFPDLHSELNLSSLELGDSALYFCASSVDGNSEAFFGQGTRLTVV.